A selection of T cell receptor beta chains follows, all from one sample in a study of cytomegalovirus exposure and HLA in healthy donors. Using immunoSEQ multiplex PCR, the repertoire was profiled, and TCRdb retains in-frame clones only, with some absent. In the table there are approximately 220,000 clones, about 75% of which are singletons. Sequencing used PBMCs. These receptors originate from a man between 18 and 29 years old in good health and CMV-seronegative. CDR3s include the opening cysteine and the closing phenylalanine or tryptophan. The D gene is left open where the match is weak.

j_gene: TRBJ1-5; d_gene: TRBD1; v_gene: TRBV6-5; CDR3aa: CASRQTGHSNQPQHF
j_gene: TRBJ2-7; d_gene: .; v_gene: TRBV7-2; CDR3aa: CASSLGPSYEQYF
j_gene: TRBJ2-4; d_gene: .; v_gene: TRBV5-1; CDR3aa: CASSLGVLNTDIQYF
j_gene: TRBJ2-3; d_gene: TRBD2; v_gene: TRBV16; CDR3aa: CASILAGGTDTQYF
j_gene: TRBJ2-1; d_gene: .; v_gene: TRBV13; CDR3aa: CASSAPTGGSTTDEQFF
j_gene: TRBJ2-2; d_gene: TRBD2; v_gene: TRBV27; CDR3aa: CASSLPAGLAGTGELFF
j_gene: TRBJ2-1; d_gene: .; v_gene: TRBV5-4; CDR3aa: CASSEALASPYNEQFF
j_gene: TRBJ2-2; d_gene: .; v_gene: TRBV29-1; CDR3aa: CSGTGGRTGELFF
j_gene: TRBJ2-7; d_gene: TRBD1; v_gene: TRBV5-5; CDR3aa: CASSRDSTTYEQYF
j_gene: TRBJ2-2; d_gene: .; v_gene: TRBV6-1; CDR3aa: CASSVQEGAGELFF
j_gene: TRBJ2-1; d_gene: TRBD2; v_gene: TRBV2; CDR3aa: CASSGTSGGNEQFF
j_gene: TRBJ1-2; d_gene: TRBD1; v_gene: TRBV7-3; CDR3aa: CASSPSGTGDDGYTF
j_gene: TRBJ2-7; d_gene: .; v_gene: TRBV23-1; CDR3aa: CASSQKASGATRNYEQYF
j_gene: TRBJ1-6; d_gene: .; v_gene: TRBV7-3; CDR3aa: CASSLEGFGNSPLHF
j_gene: TRBJ2-7; d_gene: TRBD2; v_gene: TRBV10-3; CDR3aa: CAISERGGSYEQYF
j_gene: TRBJ1-2; d_gene: .; v_gene: TRBV30; CDR3aa: CAWSLDSYGYTF
j_gene: TRBJ2-6; d_gene: .; v_gene: TRBV30; CDR3aa: CAWATGGANVLTF
j_gene: TRBJ2-3; d_gene: .; v_gene: TRBV7-2; CDR3aa: CTSSLAVSGTDTQYF
j_gene: TRBJ2-3; d_gene: TRBD1; v_gene: TRBV27; CDR3aa: CASSLLGTVTTSTDTQYF
j_gene: TRBJ2-3; d_gene: TRBD2; v_gene: TRBV5-4; CDR3aa: CASSFLLAGTSTDTQYF
j_gene: TRBJ2-7; d_gene: .; v_gene: TRBV11-2; CDR3aa: CASSLPPNEQYF
j_gene: TRBJ2-2; d_gene: .; v_gene: TRBV7-3; CDR3aa: CASSQGYTGELFF
j_gene: TRBJ2-7; d_gene: TRBD1; v_gene: TRBV5-1; CDR3aa: CASSWDRVHEQYF
j_gene: TRBJ2-6; d_gene: TRBD1; v_gene: TRBV7-8; CDR3aa: CASSQRQGLSGANVLTF
j_gene: TRBJ1-1; d_gene: .; v_gene: TRBV4-2; CDR3aa: CASSQVGGKGTIFEAFF
j_gene: TRBJ2-3; d_gene: .; v_gene: TRBV7-3; CDR3aa: CASSLMSGSTDTQYF
j_gene: TRBJ1-3; d_gene: .; v_gene: TRBV10-2; CDR3aa: CASGTPGVGNTIYF
j_gene: TRBJ1-1; d_gene: .; v_gene: TRBV6-5; CDR3aa: CASSYSGDQSEAFF
j_gene: TRBJ1-1; d_gene: .; v_gene: TRBV15; CDR3aa: CATSRDYREIEAFF
j_gene: TRBJ2-2; d_gene: .; v_gene: TRBV27; CDR3aa: CASSFNGGELFF
j_gene: TRBJ2-7; d_gene: .; v_gene: TRBV6-6; CDR3aa: CASSYGRGSYEQYF
j_gene: TRBJ1-4; d_gene: .; v_gene: TRBV4-3; CDR3aa: CASSQDRRTTNEKLFF
j_gene: TRBJ2-1; d_gene: TRBD2; v_gene: TRBV6-4; CDR3aa: CASSEGGGAGSGEQFF
j_gene: TRBJ1-2; d_gene: .; v_gene: TRBV30; CDR3aa: CAWSERGIPNYGYTF
j_gene: TRBJ2-7; d_gene: .; v_gene: TRBV19; CDR3aa: CASSIDLEGYEQYF
j_gene: TRBJ2-7; d_gene: .; v_gene: TRBV14; CDR3aa: CASSQVRGYEQYF
j_gene: TRBJ2-1; d_gene: TRBD2; v_gene: TRBV6-1; CDR3aa: CASNPGLANEQFF
j_gene: TRBJ2-7; d_gene: TRBD1; v_gene: TRBV5-4; CDR3aa: CASSRQGQGFFDEQYF
j_gene: TRBJ2-7; d_gene: TRBD2; v_gene: TRBV27; CDR3aa: CASSLSGGAPITYEQYF
j_gene: TRBJ2-7; d_gene: TRBD1; v_gene: TRBV30; CDR3aa: CAWSPGTGHPTSLYF
j_gene: TRBJ2-1; d_gene: TRBD2; v_gene: TRBV30; CDR3aa: CAWTTGLAASSYNEQFF
j_gene: TRBJ1-2; d_gene: .; v_gene: TRBV6-6; CDR3aa: CASSSSPGIPGYGYTF
j_gene: TRBJ1-5; d_gene: .; v_gene: TRBV28; CDR3aa: CASSLSGLPGNQPQHF
j_gene: TRBJ2-6; d_gene: .; v_gene: TRBV29-1; CDR3aa: CSVDSGSGANVLTF
j_gene: TRBJ1-2; d_gene: .; v_gene: TRBV7-9; CDR3aa: CASSRNDRVPYGYTF
j_gene: TRBJ2-3; d_gene: TRBD1; v_gene: TRBV30; CDR3aa: CAWGNGQGLDTQYF
j_gene: TRBJ1-1; d_gene: .; v_gene: TRBV6-1; CDR3aa: CASSVKGAPGTEAFF
j_gene: TRBJ2-3; d_gene: TRBD1; v_gene: TRBV10-3; CDR3aa: CATGQGERTDTQYF
j_gene: TRBJ2-1; d_gene: .; v_gene: TRBV6-5; CDR3aa: CASSYENAYYYNEQFF
j_gene: TRBJ1-4; d_gene: TRBD1; v_gene: TRBV5-1; CDR3aa: CASSYQGAANEKLFF
j_gene: TRBJ1-4; d_gene: TRBD1; v_gene: TRBV6-1; CDR3aa: CAASRWQGDEKLFF
j_gene: TRBJ1-2; d_gene: .; v_gene: TRBV5-1; CDR3aa: CASSLGGVTDTFLGYTF
j_gene: TRBJ1-6; d_gene: TRBD1; v_gene: TRBV7-2; CDR3aa: CASSLTGSLNSYNSPLHF
j_gene: .; d_gene: .; v_gene: TRBV7-8; CDR3aa: CASSTQGTGSYEQYF
j_gene: TRBJ2-2; d_gene: TRBD2; v_gene: TRBV7-9; CDR3aa: CASSVSGRSTGELFF
j_gene: TRBJ1-4; d_gene: TRBD1; v_gene: TRBV13; CDR3aa: CASSLDSIRQGQRDMLF
j_gene: TRBJ1-2; d_gene: TRBD1; v_gene: TRBV15; CDR3aa: CATSRARGTTYGYTF
j_gene: TRBJ2-7; d_gene: TRBD1; v_gene: TRBV30; CDR3aa: CAWSTGGAHSEQYF
j_gene: TRBJ1-4; d_gene: TRBD1; v_gene: TRBV6-5; CDR3aa: CASRHRGEGEKLFF
j_gene: TRBJ2-1; d_gene: .; v_gene: TRBV30; CDR3aa: CAWSVTGKKVNEQFF